Described below is a single T cell receptor beta chain sequence and its context. Its antigen remains unknown. The data are from a study of beta chain features in type 1 diabetes. Findings and caveats of the study: There was a moderate but significant shortening of TCRB CDR3s in all four CD4+ subsets of Type 1 diabetes patients.

This CDR3 region has 13 residues. Looked up from germline, CDR1 is SNHLY and CDR2 is FYNNEI. V lost 9 bases and J 3 bases, leaving 15 bases between the germline ends. The entirety of the isolated RNA underwent reverse transcription, so expressed TCRB transcripts were sequenced. This table comes from immunoSEQ multiplex PCR, and its TCRdb copy is limited to in-frame clones, with some not included. The sample lists under 250,000 clones; 14% were seen once. The clonotype was recovered from a young man with type 1 diabetes. This chain uses TRBV2 with TRBJ2-7; possibly TRBD2 for D (6 bases). The sequencing input was naive CD4+ T cells from blood. The CDR3 DNA is TGTGCCAGTAGCCGGGACGGGGGCTACGAGCAGTACTTC. Encoded protein: CASSRDGGYEQYF.